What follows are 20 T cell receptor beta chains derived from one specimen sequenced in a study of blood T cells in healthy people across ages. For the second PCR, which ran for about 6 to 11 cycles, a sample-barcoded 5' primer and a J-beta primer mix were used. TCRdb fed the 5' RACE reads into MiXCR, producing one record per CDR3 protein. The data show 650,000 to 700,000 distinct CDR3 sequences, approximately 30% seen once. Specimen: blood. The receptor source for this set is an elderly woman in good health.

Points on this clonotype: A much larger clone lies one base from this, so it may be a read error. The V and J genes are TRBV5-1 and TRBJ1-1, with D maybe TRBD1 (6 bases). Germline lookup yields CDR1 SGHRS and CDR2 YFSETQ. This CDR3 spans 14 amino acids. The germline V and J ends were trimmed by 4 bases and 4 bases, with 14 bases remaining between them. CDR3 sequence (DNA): TGCGCCAGCAGCAGGGTACAGGGAGTCACTGAAGCTTTCTTT. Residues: CASSRVQGVTEAFF. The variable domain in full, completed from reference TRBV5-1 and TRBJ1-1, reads KAGVTQTPRYLIKTRGQQVTLSCSPISGHRSVSWYQQTPGQGLQFLFEYFSETQRNKGNFPGRFSGRQFSNSRSEMNVSTLELGDSALYLCASSRVQGVTEAFFGQGTRLTVV.

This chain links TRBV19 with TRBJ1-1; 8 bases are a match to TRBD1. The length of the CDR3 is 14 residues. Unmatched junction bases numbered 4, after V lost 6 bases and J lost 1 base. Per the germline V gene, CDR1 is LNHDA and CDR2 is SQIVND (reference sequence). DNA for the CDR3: TGTGCCAGTAGCACCGGGACAGGGAACACTGAAGCTTTCTTT. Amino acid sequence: CASSTGTGNTEAFF.

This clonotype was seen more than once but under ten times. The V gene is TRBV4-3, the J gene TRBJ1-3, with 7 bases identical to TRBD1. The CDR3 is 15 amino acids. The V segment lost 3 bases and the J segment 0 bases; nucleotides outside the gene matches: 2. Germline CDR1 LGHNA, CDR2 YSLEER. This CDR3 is CASSHNRGSGNTIYF. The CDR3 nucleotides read TGCGCCAGCAGCCATAACAGGGGCTCTGGAAACACCATATATTTT.

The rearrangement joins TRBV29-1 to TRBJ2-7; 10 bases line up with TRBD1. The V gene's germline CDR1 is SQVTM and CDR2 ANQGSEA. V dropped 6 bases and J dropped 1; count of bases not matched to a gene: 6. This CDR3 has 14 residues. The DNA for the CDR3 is TGCAGCGTCCTGGACAGGGGGGAGTCCTACGAGCAGTACTTC. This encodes CSVLDRGESYEQYF.

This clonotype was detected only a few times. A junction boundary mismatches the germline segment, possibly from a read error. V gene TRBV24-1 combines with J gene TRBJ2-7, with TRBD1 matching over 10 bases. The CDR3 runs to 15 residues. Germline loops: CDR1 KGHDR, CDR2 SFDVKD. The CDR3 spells CVTSDPGTGAHEQYF. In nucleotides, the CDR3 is TGTGTCACCAGTGACCCCGGGACAGGGGCCCACGAGCAGTACTTC.

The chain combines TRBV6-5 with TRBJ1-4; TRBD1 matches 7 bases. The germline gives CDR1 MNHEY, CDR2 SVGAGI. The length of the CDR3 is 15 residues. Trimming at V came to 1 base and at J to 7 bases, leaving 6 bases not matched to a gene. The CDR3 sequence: CASSYLLGQFEKLFF. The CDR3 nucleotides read TGTGCCAGCAGTTACTTATTGGGACAGTTTGAAAAACTGTTTTTT.

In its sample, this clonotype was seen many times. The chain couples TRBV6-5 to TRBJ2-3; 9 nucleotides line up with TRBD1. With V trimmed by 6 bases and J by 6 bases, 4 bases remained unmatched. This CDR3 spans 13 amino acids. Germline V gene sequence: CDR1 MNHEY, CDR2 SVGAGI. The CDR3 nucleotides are TGTGCCAGCAGGGGGACAGGGAGGGATACGCAGTATTTT. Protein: CASRGTGRDTQYF.

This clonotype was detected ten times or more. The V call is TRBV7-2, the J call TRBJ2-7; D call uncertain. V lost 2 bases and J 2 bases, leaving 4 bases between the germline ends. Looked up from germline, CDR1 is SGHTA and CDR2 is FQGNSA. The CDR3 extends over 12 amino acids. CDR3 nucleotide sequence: TGTGCCAGCAGCTTAACCCCCTACGAGCAGTACTTC. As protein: CASSLTPYEQYF. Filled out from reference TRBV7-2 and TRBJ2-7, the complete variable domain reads GAGVSQSPSNKVTEKGKDVELRCDPISGHTALYWYRQSLGQGLEFLIYFQGNSAPDKSGLPSDRFSAERTGGSVSTLTIQRTQQEDSAVYLCASSLTPYEQYFGPGTRLTVT.

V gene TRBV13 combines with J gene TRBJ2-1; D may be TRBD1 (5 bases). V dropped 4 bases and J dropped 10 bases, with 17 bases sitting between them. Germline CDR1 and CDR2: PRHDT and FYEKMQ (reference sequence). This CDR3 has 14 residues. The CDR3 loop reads CASSSNRFSEEQFF. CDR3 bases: TGTGCCAGCAGCTCCAACAGGTTTAGTGAGGAGCAGTTCTTC. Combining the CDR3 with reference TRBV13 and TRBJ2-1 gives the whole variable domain AAGVIQSPRHLIKEKRETATLKCYPIPRHDTVYWYQQGPGQDPQFLISFYEKMQSDKGSIPDRFSAQQFSDYHSELNMSSLELGDSALYFCASSSNRFSEEQFFGPGTRLTVL.

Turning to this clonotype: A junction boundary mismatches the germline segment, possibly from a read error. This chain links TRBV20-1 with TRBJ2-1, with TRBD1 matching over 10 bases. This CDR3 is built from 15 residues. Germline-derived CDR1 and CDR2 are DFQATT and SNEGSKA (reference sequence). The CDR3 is CSARDVTGGYNEQVF. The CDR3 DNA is TGCAGTGCTAGAGATGTGACAGGGGGCTACAATGAGCAGGTCTTC.

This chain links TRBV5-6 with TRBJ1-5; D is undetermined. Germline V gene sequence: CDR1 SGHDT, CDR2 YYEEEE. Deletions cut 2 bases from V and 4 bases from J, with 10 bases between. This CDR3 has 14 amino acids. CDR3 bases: TGTGCCAGCAGCTTAACAGCCGGTAATCAGCCCCAGCATTTT. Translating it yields CASSLTAGNQPQHF.

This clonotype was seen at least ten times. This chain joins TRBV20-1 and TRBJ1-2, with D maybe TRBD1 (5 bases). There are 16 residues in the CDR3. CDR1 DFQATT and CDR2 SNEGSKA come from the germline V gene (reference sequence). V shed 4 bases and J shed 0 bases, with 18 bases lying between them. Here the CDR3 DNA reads TGCAGTGCTACAGGGCGGGTGTCCCTGGCTAACTATGGCTACACCTTC. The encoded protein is CSATGRVSLANYGYTF.

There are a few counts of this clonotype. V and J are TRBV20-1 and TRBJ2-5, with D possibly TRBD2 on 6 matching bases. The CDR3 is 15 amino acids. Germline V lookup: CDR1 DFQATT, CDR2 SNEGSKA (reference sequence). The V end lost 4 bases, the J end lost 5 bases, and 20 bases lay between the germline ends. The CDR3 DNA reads TGCAGTGCTAACCTAGTAGGAGGGGATGCGGAGACCCAGTACTTC. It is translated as CSANLVGGDAETQYF.

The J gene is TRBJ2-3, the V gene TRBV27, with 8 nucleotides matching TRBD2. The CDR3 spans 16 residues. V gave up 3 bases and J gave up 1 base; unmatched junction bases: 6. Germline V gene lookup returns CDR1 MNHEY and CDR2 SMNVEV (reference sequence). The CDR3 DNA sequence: TGTGCCAGCAGTTTCTCCAGCGGGGGCCGCACAGATACGCAGTATTTT. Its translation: CASSFSSGGRTDTQYF.

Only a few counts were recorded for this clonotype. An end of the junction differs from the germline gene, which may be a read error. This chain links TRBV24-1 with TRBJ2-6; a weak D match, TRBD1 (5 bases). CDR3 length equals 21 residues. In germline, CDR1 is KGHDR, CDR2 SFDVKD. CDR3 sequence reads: CATSDLQRLQIFRSGANVRTF. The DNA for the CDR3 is TGTGCCACCAGTGATTTGCAAAGGCTTCAAATTTTTCGCTCTGGGGCCAACGTCCGGACTTTC.

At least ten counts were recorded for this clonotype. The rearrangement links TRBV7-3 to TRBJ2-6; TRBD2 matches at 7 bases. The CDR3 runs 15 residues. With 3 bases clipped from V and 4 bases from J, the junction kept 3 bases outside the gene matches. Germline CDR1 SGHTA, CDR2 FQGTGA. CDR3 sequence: CASSLGGPGANVLTF. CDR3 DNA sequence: TGTGCCAGCAGCTTGGGAGGGCCCGGGGCCAACGTCCTGACTTTC.

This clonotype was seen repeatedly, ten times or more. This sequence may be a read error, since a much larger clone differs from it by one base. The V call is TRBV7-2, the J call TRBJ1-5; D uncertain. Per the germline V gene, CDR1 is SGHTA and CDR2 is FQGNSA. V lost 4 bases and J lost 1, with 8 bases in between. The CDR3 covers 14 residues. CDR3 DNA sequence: TGTGCCAGCAGCTGCGGTCAAAGCAATCAGCCCCAGCATTTT. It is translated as CASSCGQSNQPQHF.

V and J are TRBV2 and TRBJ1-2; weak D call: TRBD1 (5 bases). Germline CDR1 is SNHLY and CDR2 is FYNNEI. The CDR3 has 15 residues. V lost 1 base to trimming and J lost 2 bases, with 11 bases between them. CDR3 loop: CASSEVGARNYGYTF. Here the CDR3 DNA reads TGTGCCAGCAGTGAAGTAGGGGCCAGGAACTATGGCTACACCTTC.

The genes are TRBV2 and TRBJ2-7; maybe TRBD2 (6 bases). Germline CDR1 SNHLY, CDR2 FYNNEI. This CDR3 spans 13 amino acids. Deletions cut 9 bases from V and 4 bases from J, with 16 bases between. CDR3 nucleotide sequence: TGTGCCAGGTCCGGGACTCCCGAATACGAGCAGTACTTC. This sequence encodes CARSGTPEYEQYF.

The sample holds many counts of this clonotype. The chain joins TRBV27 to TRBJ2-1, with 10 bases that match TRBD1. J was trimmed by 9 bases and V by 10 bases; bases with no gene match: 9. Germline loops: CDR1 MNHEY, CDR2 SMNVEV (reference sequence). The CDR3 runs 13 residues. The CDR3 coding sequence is TGTGCCACCTCGGTGGGACAGGGGCGTGAGCAGTTCTTC. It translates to CATSVGQGREQFF.